Shown below are 25 T cell receptor beta chains from a single sample sequenced in a study of T cell repertoires in cytomegalovirus infection. TCRdb passed the reads through MiXCR, listing each CDR3 protein once. The sample has around 500,000 distinct CDR3 sequences, approximately 40% seen once. Their target antigens are unknown. Sequenced here: cultured PBMCs, sampled from culture after CMV antigen stimulation. The receptor source for this set is a human donor in good health (CMV status not recorded). Some clones in this sample may be carry-over from other donors' samples.

In its sample, this clonotype was seen a few times. V gene TRBV7-2 combines with J gene TRBJ2-7; D possibly corresponds to TRBD2 (5 bases). The CDR3 sequence is 12 residues long. The ends were cut back, 8 bases at V and 2 bases at J, with 10 bases in the middle. The V gene's germline CDR1 is SGHTA and CDR2 FQGNSA. CDR3 sequence (DNA): TGTGCCAGCTCGGGGAGTCCCTACGAGCAGTACTTC. Its translation is CASSGSPYEQYF.

This sequence joins TRBV6-6 and TRBJ1-5; possibly TRBD1 for D (5 bases). V lost 2 bases and J 8 bases, leaving 16 bases between the germline ends. The CDR3 runs to 15 residues. Germline V gene lookup returns CDR1 MNHNY and CDR2 SVGAGI (reference sequence). CDR3 sequence reads: CASSYQGGVMEPQHF. The CDR3 DNA follows: TGTGCCAGCAGTTACCAGGGTGGGGTGATGGAGCCCCAGCATTTT.

The chain has TRBV5-6 and TRBJ2-1; 8 positions agree with TRBD2. Germline assignment: CDR1 SGHDT and CDR2 YYEEEE. Losses at the gene ends were 3 bases for V and 1 base for J; bases not matched to a gene: 3. CDR3 size: 15 residues. The DNA of the CDR3 is TGTGCCAGCAGCTGGAGCGGGGGTTCCTACAATGAGCAGTTCTTC. It is translated as CASSWSGGSYNEQFF.

This clonotype was seen repeatedly, ten times or more. The DNA for the CDR3 is TGTGCCAGCAGCTCCCCGGGGGATACGCAGTATTTT. This codes for CASSSPGDTQYF. The V gene is TRBV7-2, the J gene TRBJ2-3; TRBD2 is a possible D gene (5 bases). V was pared by 4 bases and J by 6 bases, with 8 bases between. There are 12 residues in the CDR3. Looked up from germline, CDR1 is SGHTA and CDR2 is FQGNSA.

V usage is TRBV9 and J usage is TRBJ1-4; TRBD1 aligns across 7 bases. The CDR3 length is 16 residues. From germline, CDR1 is SGDLS and CDR2 YYNGEE. The V and J ends lost 4 bases and 5 bases, in that order; junction bases with no gene match: 11. The CDR3 DNA sequence: TGTGCCAGCAGCCCAAGGAGGGACAGTTTAAATGAAAAACTGTTTTTT. Translated: CASSPRRDSLNEKLFF.

This chain links TRBV23-1 with TRBJ2-4; 7 bases fit TRBD1. TRBV23-1 is flagged as an ORF with uncertain function. V lost 4 bases, J lost 0 bases, and 15 bases stayed unmatched. The CDR3 consists of 19 residues. In DNA, the CDR3 is TGCGCCAGCAGTCCCCGACAGGGATCGCCATTACTAGCCAAAAACATTCAGTACTTC. This codes for CASSPRQGSPLLAKNIQYF.

This clonotype was found once. V usage is TRBV7-9 and J usage is TRBJ2-5, with TRBD2 matching over 9 bases. This CDR3 has 16 amino acids. J lost 5 bases, V lost 3 bases, and 10 bases had no gene match. Per germline, CDR1 SEHNR and CDR2 FQNEAQ (reference sequence). CDR3 in amino acids: CASSFFSGSLGETQYF. CDR3 DNA: TGTGCCAGCAGCTTTTTTAGCGGGAGCCTAGGGGAGACCCAGTACTTC. Drawing the rest from reference TRBV7-9 and TRBJ2-5, the complete variable domain is DTGVSQNPRHKITKRGQNVTFRCDPISEHNRLYWYRQTLGQGPEFLTYFQNEAQLEKSRLLSDRFSAERPKGSFSTLEIQRTEQGDSAMYLCASSFFSGSLGETQYFGPGTRLLVL.

The V call is TRBV18, the J call TRBJ2-6; the D gene is possibly TRBD1 (5 bases). This CDR3 has 19 amino acids. CDR1 and CDR2 from the germline V gene are KGHSH and LQKENI. Deletions cut 6 bases from V and 0 bases from J, with 21 bases between. The DNA for the CDR3 is TGTGCCAGCTCTCCAAGGACACACCATCAGAGCTCTGGGGCCAACGTCCTGACTTTC. Translating it yields CASSPRTHHQSSGANVLTF.

This clonotype was counted only a few times. V and J are TRBV11-2 and TRBJ2-2; 10 bases agree with TRBD1. Germline trimming cut 6 bases from V and 3 bases from J; bases unmatched to any gene: 13. The CDR3 has 18 residues. CDR1 is SGHAT and CDR2 is FQNNGV in the germline V gene. The CDR3: CASSSRQGARRDTGELFF. In nucleotides, the CDR3 is TGTGCCAGCAGTTCCCGACAGGGGGCTAGGAGGGACACCGGGGAGCTGTTTTTT.

This chain links TRBV5-1 with TRBJ2-7; 7 positions match TRBD2. This CDR3 spans 16 amino acids. With V trimmed by 3 bases and J by 5 bases, 14 bases remained unmatched. CDR1 and CDR2 (germline): SGHRS, YFSETQ. The CDR3 nucleotides are TGCGCCAGCAGCTCTAGCGGAAGTGGACTCCTAAACGAGCAGTACTTC. This codes for CASSSSGSGLLNEQYF. The full variable domain, completed using reference TRBV5-1 and TRBJ2-7, is KAGVTQTPRYLIKTRGQQVTLSCSPISGHRSVSWYQQTPGQGLQFLFEYFSETQRNKGNFPGRFSGRQFSNSRSEMNVSTLELGDSALYLCASSSSGSGLLNEQYFGPGTRLTVT.

In this sample, this clonotype turned up a few times. J is TRBJ2-5 and V is TRBV7-2; no reliable D call. CDR1 and CDR2 (germline): SGHTA, FQGNSA. The V gene lost 5 bases and the J gene lost 5 bases, with 12 bases spanning the gap. The CDR3 spans 13 residues. The CDR3 reads CASSRKGWETQYF. In nucleotides, the CDR3 is TGTGCCAGCAGCCGGAAAGGCTGGGAGACCCAGTACTTC.

V is TRBV4-1 and J is TRBJ2-1; 8 nucleotides align to TRBD2. Germline values: CDR1 MGHRA, CDR2 YSYEKL. The CDR3 length is 14 residues. Trimming removed 3 bases from V and 9 bases from J; junction bases left unmatched: 7. The CDR3 here is CASSHPGLGFEQFF. CDR3 nucleotide sequence: TGCGCCAGCAGCCACCCGGGACTAGGTTTTGAGCAGTTCTTC.

The chain recombines TRBV28 with TRBJ2-1; no clear D. This CDR3 comprises 13 residues. V lost 7 bases and J lost 3, with 10 bases in between. CDR1 MDHEN and CDR2 SYDVKM come from the germline V gene. The CDR3 protein is CASKVGYYNEQFF. The CDR3 DNA follows: TGTGCCAGCAAGGTAGGATACTACAATGAGCAGTTCTTC.

The V and J genes are TRBV6-6 and TRBJ2-1; 10 nucleotides line up with TRBD2. The germline V gene encodes CDR1 MNHNY and CDR2 SVGAGI (reference sequence). The CDR3 length is 15 residues. V was clipped by 6 bases and J by 6 bases; unmatched bases: 8. The CDR3 is CASSPAGGPINEQFF. For the CDR3, the DNA is TGTGCCAGCAGCCCAGCGGGAGGGCCAATCAATGAGCAGTTCTTC.

CDR3 sequence (DNA): TGTGCCAGCAGCTTAGGTCTAGGGAATATGGCTTTCTTT. It encodes CASSLGLGNMAFF. The chain employs TRBV7-8 and TRBJ1-1; D is unclear. The V end was cut by 1 base, the J end by 11 bases, with 14 bases between. CDR1 and CDR2 (germline): SGHVS, FQNEAQ. This CDR3 spans 13 amino acids. Full variable domain (rest looked up from reference TRBV7-8 and TRBJ1-1): GAGVSQSPRYKVAKRGQDVALRCDPISGHVSLFWYQQALGQGPEFLTYFQNEAQLDKSGLPSDRFFAERPEGSVSTLKIQRTQQEDSAVYLCASSLGLGNMAFFGQGTRLTVV.

This clonotype came up a few times. The chain recombines TRBV7-2 with TRBJ2-1; D is uncertain. V was cut by 5 bases and J by 5 bases, with 19 bases left in between. Germline CDR1 SGHTA, CDR2 FQGNSA. The CDR3 covers 16 residues. The CDR3, as DNA: TGTGCCAGCAGCCCCAACCCCGTGGCAGGAAACAATGAGCAGTTCTTC. Translated, it gives CASSPNPVAGNNEQFF.

The chain carries TRBV5-3 and TRBJ2-2; D unclear. TRBV5-3 is identified as an open reading frame with a role that is uncertain. The CDR3 contains 14 residues. V dropped 8 bases and J dropped 4 bases, with 15 bases sitting between them. CDR3 protein: CASSHPSITGELFF. DNA of the CDR3: TGTGCCAGCAGCCATCCCAGCATCACCGGGGAGCTGTTTTTT.

This clonotype was found a few times. The chain uses TRBV7-6 and TRBJ2-3; 11 bases line up with TRBD2. This CDR3 has 17 amino acids. Trimming at V came to 5 bases and at J to 8 bases, leaving 15 bases not matched to a gene. CDR1 is SGHVS, CDR2 FNYEAQ, per germline. Here the CDR3 reads CASSATGTSGGVGTQYF. Written as DNA, the CDR3 is TGTGCCAGCAGCGCAACCGGGACTAGCGGTGGAGTGGGTACGCAGTATTTT.

The rearrangement uses TRBV7-8 and TRBJ1-1, with D hard to call. Trimming stripped 5 bases from V and 5 bases from J, with 12 bases between. CDR3 length: 13 residues. Germline CDR1 and CDR2: SGHVS and FQNEAQ. CDR3 DNA: TGTGCCAGCAGCCTCACCTGGAGGACTGAAGCTTTCTTT. Residues: CASSLTWRTEAFF.

This clonotype is a singleton in its sample. The V call is TRBV11-2, the J call TRBJ2-5; maybe TRBD2 (5 bases). There are 13 residues in the CDR3. Germline V gives CDR1 SGHAT, CDR2 FQNNGV. Trimming cost V 5 bases and J 9 bases, with 16 bases left between them. CDR3 nucleotide sequence: TGTGCCAGCAGCCAGGCCTCCCCCGGGGCCCAGTACTTC. Its translation is CASSQASPGAQYF.

The chain uses TRBV5-1 and TRBJ1-2; 8 bases fit TRBD1. There are 14 residues in the CDR3. Germline-derived CDR1 and CDR2 are SGHRS and YFSETQ. The V gene end was trimmed by 3 bases and the J gene end by 7 bases; junction bases not matched to a gene: 8. CDR3 sequence: CASSSSDRVGGYTF. The DNA of the CDR3 is TGCGCCAGCAGCTCATCGGACAGGGTCGGTGGCTACACCTTC.

This clonotype has more than one count but fewer than ten. The CDR3 spells CASSLGAANTGELFF. The CDR3 nucleotides read TGTGCCAGCAGCTTAGGGGCGGCGAACACCGGGGAGCTGTTTTTT. This chain joins TRBV11-3 and TRBJ2-2; D is unclear. Germline lookup yields CDR1 SGHNT and CDR2 YENEEA. V dropped 1 base and J dropped 0 bases, with 6 bases sitting between them. The CDR3 runs to 15 residues.

This clonotype has more than one count but fewer than ten. The gene calls are TRBV6-2 or TRBV6-3 and TRBJ2-3; D remains unclear. In germline, CDR1 is MNHEY, CDR2 SVGEGT. This CDR3 spans 14 amino acids. The ends were cut back, 7 bases at V and 4 bases at J, with 15 bases in the middle. Here the CDR3 DNA reads TGTGCCAGCACCAATTTGAGTGAAGCAGATACGCAGTATTTT. It codes for CASTNLSEADTQYF.

The chain is built from TRBV6-1 and TRBJ2-1; 11 bases match TRBD2. Germline CDR1 and CDR2: MNHNS and SASEGT. J lost 0 bases, V lost 4 bases, and 5 bases had no gene match. This CDR3 region has 17 residues. The chain's CDR3 is CASSGLAGSSSYNEQFF. CDR3 DNA: TGTGCCAGCAGTGGACTAGCGGGGTCCAGCTCCTACAATGAGCAGTTCTTC.

This clonotype was seen a single time. The J gene is TRBJ2-1, the V gene TRBV11-2; D call uncertain. The ends were cut back, 1 base at V and 5 bases at J, with 12 bases in the middle. The CDR3 is made up of 15 amino acids. Germline V gene sequence: CDR1 SGHAT, CDR2 FQNNGV. CDR3 region: CASSLAMSRNNEQFF. The CDR3 nucleotides are TGTGCCAGCAGCTTAGCGATGTCACGAAACAATGAGCAGTTCTTC.